This TCR beta chain was obtained from a study of blood T cell repertoires in COVID-19. Whole-study context: PBMCs, B-cell-depleted T cells, or T cells provided the cDNA or gDNA that made up the material.

Libraries were prepared by immunoSEQ multiplex PCR; TCRdb keeps only in-frame clonotypes and omits some of them. The repertoire holds around 89,000 clones, with around 72% as singletons. CDR1 and CDR2 from the germline V gene are LGHNA and YSLEER. CDR3 length: 17 amino acids. V gave up 1 base and J gave up 5 bases; unmatched junction bases: 8. The V and J genes are TRBV4-3 and TRBJ2-1; TRBD1 matches 10 bases. The sample taken for sequencing was peripheral blood. The sequence was collected from a woman aged 80 or over with acute or convalescent COVID-19. CDR3 sequence reads: CASSQVIRTGGNNEQFF. The CDR3 DNA is TGCGCCAGCAGCCAAGTTATTCGGACAGGGGGAAACAATGAGCAGTTCTTC.